This TCR beta chain was recorded in a study of CD8+ T cells in alopecia areata (dated by TCRdb to about 2018). About the full investigation: The treated patients took part in an open-label pilot trial in which moderate-to-severe alopecia areata was treated with oral tofacitinib at 5 to 10 mg twice daily. Tofacitinib was administered for 6 to 18 months, and 6 months of follow-up off drug were then conducted to assess delayed response and recurrence. Disease severity in treated patients was measured with the SALT score, which quantifies the percentage of affected scalp surface area. The study used high-throughput TCRbeta sequencing to examine T cell clonal expansion in alopecia areata, in both the C3H/HeJ mouse model and human patients. Scalp tissue and sorted CD4+ and CD8+ peripheral blood T cells from patchy and totalis/universalis alopecia areata patients and from healthy controls were covered by human TCRbeta sequencing. Biopsies were taken from tofacitinib-treated patients at baseline and at 4 and 24 weeks of treatment, and a later scalp biopsy was taken in several of the tofacitinib-treated patients. Scalp clonality was compared among normal scalp (n=4), patchy alopecia areata scalp (n=8), and alopecia totalis/universalis scalp (n=8). RNA was obtained with the PAXgene miRNA kit for fixed scalp, the miRNeasy kit for PBMCs, and the RNeasy kit for mouse skin. TCRbeta CDR3 regions were amplified by immunoSEQ multiplex PCR using 35 Vbeta forward and 13 Jbeta reverse primers. Study-wide conclusions, independent of this receptor: Compared with mice, TCR sequences shared between patients were less clear, possibly partly because of HLA diversity across the patient population. The treated cohort was small, with a single nonresponder, so links between baseline CD8+ expansion and response need larger studies. During tofacitinib treatment, many expanded lesional clones remained in scalp and blood, and this persistence may partly explain relapse after treatment is stopped. Unlike mouse skin, where gammadelta T cells dominate, normal human skin contains resident alphabeta T cells that get sequenced too, which complicates analysis of the scalp TCR repertoire. Tofacitinib significantly decreased scalp clonality and the number of expanded CD8+ clones among the top 100 scalp clones. Lesional scalp, especially in alopecia totalis/universalis, showed higher clonality and more expanded CD8+ clones than normal scalp, suggesting antigenic drive.

From the cysteine through the phenylalanine, the CDR3 covers 15 amino acids. This entry keeps only the CDR3 DNA: 45 bases, framed from base 1. V is pruned by 2 bases and J by 3 bases, leaving 6 bases of the junction without a gene match. As encoded in the germline V gene (reference sequence), CDR1 is MNHEY while CDR2 is SMNVEV. What this sample's treatment or condition label stands for: oral pan-JAK inhibitor, 5-10 mg twice daily. Peripheral blood and lesional scalp punch biopsies were obtained from patients with alopecia areata. PBMCs were isolated by density centrifugation and stained for CD3, CD4 and CD8, and CD4+ and CD8+ T cells were sorted on a FACSAria. Library construction relied on the immunoSEQ multiplex PCR assay. For TCR sequencing, RNA was extracted from every sample and reverse transcribed into cDNA to serve as template. SuperScript III was used to make first-strand cDNA, primed with a 2:1 mix of oligo-dT and random hexamers. A synthetic immune receptor repertoire was used to measure amplification bias, and any remaining bias was corrected computationally. The paper's data handling went like this. After raw reads were preprocessed to remove errors, the CDR3 was defined following IMGT conventions as running from the conserved cysteine to phenylalanine. Clonality was computed as 1 minus the Shannon entropy, with the entropy normalized by log2 of the number of productive unique TCRs. CD4 or CD8 identity of scalp clones was inferred by cross-referencing scalp TCRbeta sequences with sorted blood CD4 and CD8 repertoires. Imported from immuneACCESS, the table was reduced by TCRdb to in-frame sequences with V and J called. These copies leave out some clones; in studies compared against another copy, an unresolved V gene accounts for under half, and the cause of the remainder is not known. That table gives V, J and clone size, and the DNA gave D and trimming. The sample includes around 86,000 clones, with around 71% observed a single time. Around 15% of the sample comes from the top ten.

On this clone: This receptor's antigen is unknown. The input lacks base qualities; no much larger clone sits a single base away.

The V and J genes are TRBV27 and TRBJ1-1, with 7 middle bases fitting TRBD1. The sequencing here drew on CD8+ T cells sorted from blood, taken around week 44, from a patient treated with tofacitinib. The receptor was isolated from a human donor with alopecia areata. At the DNA level, the sequence is TGTGCCAGCAGTTTAACAGGGGTAAAGGACACTGAAGCTTTCTTT. The encoded protein is CASSLTGVKDTEAFF.